This T cell receptor (beta chain) was identified in a study of blood T cells in healthy people across ages. Study results and limitations: Donor CMV status, an unknown factor, possibly confounded changes in expanded clonotypes.

Remarks on this clonotype: No antigen is known for it.

Using a J-beta primer mix together with a sample-barcoded 5' primer, a second PCR was run for roughly 7 to 12 cycles. TCRdb re-called the 5' RACE reads with MiXCR, one entry per CDR3 protein. The repertoire holds more than 650,000 distinct CDR3 sequences, with around half as singletons. The germline CDR1 and CDR2 sequences are DFQATT and SNEGSKA (reference sequence). Germline trimming cut 2 bases from V and 4 bases from J; bases unmatched to any gene: 7. The CDR3 is 14 amino acids. This TCR derives from a man older than 75 in good health. The chain joins TRBV20-1 to TRBJ2-5; TRBD2 agrees at 7 bases. What was sequenced was blood. CDR3 region: CSARSRPGGETQYF. For the CDR3, the DNA is TGCAGTGCTAGATCTCGTCCGGGGGGAGAGACCCAGTACTTC.